The table lists the clone carrying this TCR beta chain with a count of one. These data originate in a study of control samples from healthy donors and cancer patients. The ends were cut back, 0 bases at V and 0 bases at J, with 14 bases in the middle. The CDR3 is 18 residues long. Germline V gene sequence: CDR1 LNHDA, CDR2 SQIVND (reference sequence). TCRdb keeps only in-frame clones here, not all; method: immunoSEQ multiplex PCR. The table lists 90,000 to 130,000 clones, around nine tenths of them singletons. The material sequenced was PBMCs. This sequence joins TRBV19 and TRBJ2-2, with D possibly being TRBD2 (5 bases). The source of this sequence is a woman aged 55-69 years with lung cancer. The CDR3 nucleotides read TGTGCCAGTAGTATAGAGGGCAGGAGGCCAACGAACACCGGGGAGCTGTTTTTT. This gives the protein CASSIEGRRPTNTGELFF. Full variable domain (missing parts from reference TRBV19 and TRBJ2-2): DGGITQSPKYLFRKEGQNVTLSCEQNLNHDAMYWYRQDPGQGLRLIYYSQIVNDFQKGDIAEGYSVSREKKESFPLTVTSAQKNPTAFYLCASSIEGRRPTNTGELFFGEGSRLTVL.